The entry below gives a single T cell receptor beta chain sequence along with its context. This sample also contains other DNA sequences that code for the same CDR3. V was clipped by 4 bases and J by 3 bases; unmatched bases: 5. The CDR3 runs to 14 residues. Germline CDR1 SNHLY, CDR2 FYNNEI. Prior autoimmune disease or systemic immunosuppression barred patients. The sample belongs to a study of OX40 agonist ivuxolimab in advanced cancers. The wider study: Dose-escalation subjects each had hepatocellular carcinoma, melanoma, renal cell or head and neck cancer. Aged roughly 20 to 85 with a mean of 60 years, they were about 83% male. Partial response was recorded in three patients: one hepatocellular carcinoma and two cutaneous melanoma cases.

Libraries were prepared by immunoSEQ multiplex PCR; TCRdb keeps only in-frame clonotypes and omits some of them. The sample has tens of thousands of clones; 85% to 90% are singletons. The chain has TRBV2 and TRBJ1-2; 7 nucleotides agree with TRBD1. The clonotype originates from an adult with an advanced solid tumor such as melanoma, head and neck, liver or kidney cancer. The source was CD4+ or CD8+ T cells sorted from blood, collected in a trial of the OX40 agonist ivuxolimab. CDR3 DNA sequence: TGTGCCAGCAGTGGACAGGGAGCGGACTATGGCTACACCTTC. This encodes CASSGQGADYGYTF.